The next 20 T cell receptor beta chains were all read from a single sample in a study of chemoradiotherapy in HPV16-positive cancers. The protocol was immunoSEQ multiplex PCR, while the TCRdb copy is restricted to in-frame clones and leaves out a portion. The sample yields 750 to 1,000 clones, around 86% seen once. This material consisted of tumor tissue, taken from a patient who underwent chemoradiotherapy. The receptors originated from a human donor with HPV-associated anogenital cancer.

This chain uses TRBV5-6 with TRBJ1-2; 8 positions agree with TRBD1. The CDR3 contains 14 residues. J was trimmed by 8 bases and V by 3 bases; bases with no gene match: 9. CDR1 and CDR2 from the germline V gene are SGHDT and YYEEEE. CDR3 loop: CASSSLDRERGYTF. The CDR3 nucleotides read TGTGCCAGCAGCTCGCTGGACAGGGAGAGGGGCTACACCTTC.

This rearrangement joins TRBV6-6 to TRBJ1-1; perhaps TRBD1 as D (6 bases). The CDR3 has 14 residues. Germline values: CDR1 MNHNY, CDR2 SVGAGI (reference sequence). V was pared by 4 bases and J by 4 bases, with 13 bases between. This chain's CDR3 is CASSSQGSGTEAFF. CDR3 coding DNA: TGTGCCAGCAGTTCACAGGGTTCGGGCACTGAAGCTTTCTTT.

This chain joins TRBV30 and TRBJ2-7; D gene uncertain. Trimming cost V 3 bases and J 7 bases, with 19 bases left between them. The CDR3 sequence is 14 residues long. Germline V gene sequence: CDR1 GTSNPN, CDR2 SVGIG (reference sequence). CDR3 sequence: CAWSQRLSTPEQYV. The CDR3 DNA reads as TGTGCCTGGAGCCAAAGGTTATCCACCCCGGAGCAGTACGTC.

The chain is built from TRBV6-5 and TRBJ2-1; 7 bases fit TRBD1. Germline trimming cut 8 bases from V and 6 bases from J; bases unmatched to any gene: 10. The CDR3 is 14 amino acids. CDR1 MNHEY and CDR2 SVGAGI come from the germline V gene. CDR3 in DNA: TGTGCCAGCTGCCGGGACAGTGTTTCCAATGAGCAGTTCTTC. Its protein product is CASCRDSVSNEQFF.

V gene TRBV5-1 combines with J gene TRBJ2-2, with no clear D. Per germline, CDR1 SGHRS and CDR2 YFSETQ. The CDR3 is made up of 16 amino acids. V was pared by 1 base and J by 3 bases, with 13 bases between. The CDR3 region is CASSLTDQFYTGELFF. The CDR3 DNA follows: TGCGCCAGCAGCTTGACAGATCAGTTCTACACCGGGGAGCTGTTTTTT.

The gene calls are TRBV15 and TRBJ2-6; D is unclear. In germline, CDR1 is LNHNV, CDR2 YYDKDF (reference sequence). The CDR3 is 16 residues long. V lost 1 base and J 0 bases, leaving 7 bases between the germline ends. CDR3 bases: TGTGCCACCAGCAGAGCTCAGGCCTCTGGGGCCAACGTCCTGACTTTC. Translating it yields CATSRAQASGANVLTF.

This sequence joins TRBV2 and TRBJ1-4, with D possibly TRBD1 on 6 matching bases. CDR3 length equals 13 residues. Germline V gene sequence: CDR1 SNHLY, CDR2 FYNNEI. V was trimmed by 8 bases and J by 4 bases, leaving 11 bases between them. CDR3 sequence: CASGRGHNEKLFF. CDR3 DNA: TGTGCCAGCGGAAGGGGACATAATGAAAAACTGTTTTTT.

By proportion, this clone is large. This chain links TRBV29-1 with TRBJ1-2; D is possibly TRBD1 (5 bases). This CDR3 region has 13 residues. The V gene lost 4 bases and the J gene lost 1 base, with 10 bases spanning the gap. CDR1 and CDR2 from the germline V gene are SQVTM and ANQGSEA. CDR3 DNA: TGCAGCGTTGGTGACAGCGTTAACTATGGCTACACCTTC. As protein: CSVGDSVNYGYTF.

This rearrangement joins TRBV5-5 to TRBJ1-2; D is undetermined. The CDR3 spans 15 residues. V lost 0 bases, J lost 2 bases, and 11 bases lay in between. Germline loops: CDR1 SGHKS, CDR2 YYEKEE (reference sequence). The chain's CDR3 is CASSLALRGNYGYTF. DNA for the CDR3: TGTGCCAGCAGCTTGGCATTACGGGGAAACTATGGCTACACCTTC.

V usage is TRBV28 and J usage is TRBJ1-1; 7 bases fit TRBD1. Trimming took 3 bases from V and 0 from J; bases not matched to a gene: 13. The V gene's germline CDR1 is MDHEN and CDR2 SYDVKM. The CDR3 runs to 18 residues. In DNA, the CDR3 is TGTGCCAGCAGTTTTTTCTCGAACAGGGGATATATGAACACTGAAGCTTTCTTT. This codes for CASSFFSNRGYMNTEAFF.

The DNA of the CDR3 is TGTGCCAGTATCCCCCCCCGGGACAGGGCGCCCTACGAGCAGTACGTC. Translating it yields CASIPPRDRAPYEQYV. The V call is TRBV19, the J call TRBJ2-7; 9 bases align to TRBD1. Germline CDR1 reads LNHDA; CDR2 reads SQIVND (reference sequence). V lost 7 bases, J lost 2 bases, and 12 bases stayed unmatched. The CDR3 has 16 amino acids.

This chain links TRBV5-1 with TRBJ2-3; D may correspond to TRBD1 or TRBD2 (6 bases each). CDR1 is SGHRS, CDR2 YFSETQ, per germline. The CDR3 contains 13 residues. V was trimmed by 0 bases and J by 9 bases, leaving 11 bases between them. The CDR3 nucleotides are TGCGCCAGCAGCTTGGAAGGGGGGAGGACGCAGTATTTT. Translating gives CASSLEGGRTQYF.

The chain links TRBV19 to TRBJ1-1; no reliable D call. The CDR3 is 13 amino acids. Germline V gene data show CDR1 as LNHDA and CDR2 as SQIVND (reference sequence). V was cut by 3 bases and J by 5 bases, with 10 bases left in between. The chain's CDR3 is CASSISVNTEAFF. CDR3 coding DNA: TGTGCCAGTAGTATCTCGGTAAATACTGAAGCTTTCTTT.

This clone was recorded once. The rearrangement links TRBV4-1 to TRBJ1-1; weak D call: TRBD1 (5 bases). Per germline, CDR1 MGHRA and CDR2 YSYEKL. This CDR3 region has 15 residues. The germline V and J ends were trimmed by 2 bases and 0 bases, with 10 bases remaining between them. As DNA, the CDR3 is TGCGCCAGCAGCCAAACCGGGACTATGAACACTGAAGCTTTCTTT. This translates into CASSQTGTMNTEAFF.

V is TRBV7-3 and J is TRBJ1-1; no clear D gene. Germline assignment: CDR1 SGHTA and CDR2 FQGTGA. Trimming stripped 3 bases from V and 1 base from J, with 6 bases between. The CDR3 loop spans 13 amino acids. The CDR3 loop is CASSFDKNTEAFF. The CDR3 DNA sequence: TGTGCCAGCAGCTTCGACAAGAACACTGAAGCTTTCTTT. The full variable domain, its missing parts supplied by reference TRBV7-3 and TRBJ1-1, is GAGVSQTPSNKVTEKGKYVELRCDPISGHTALYWYRQSLGQGPEFLIYFQGTGAADDSGLPNDRFFAVRPEGSVSTLKIQRTERGDSAVYLCASSFDKNTEAFFGQGTRLTVV.

The V gene is TRBV2, the J gene TRBJ1-3, with a weak D call TRBD1 (5 bases). V shed 9 bases and J shed 2 bases, with 11 bases lying between them. Germline lookup yields CDR1 SNHLY and CDR2 FYNNEI. There are 13 residues in the CDR3. The CDR3 region is CARDQGPGNTIYF. The CDR3 DNA is TGTGCCAGGGATCAGGGTCCTGGAAACACCATATATTTT.

This chain connects TRBV5-1 to TRBJ1-1; 7 bases are shared with TRBD1. This CDR3 has 16 residues. Germline V gene data show CDR1 as SGHRS and CDR2 as YFSETQ. The V and J ends lost 3 bases and 1 base, in that order; junction bases with no gene match: 9. CDR3: CASSYSARQGNTEAFF. CDR3 DNA sequence: TGCGCCAGCAGCTATAGCGCTAGACAGGGGAACACTGAAGCTTTCTTT.

This chain connects TRBV6-1 to TRBJ1-1; 8 bases map to TRBD1. Germline CDR1 is MNHNS and CDR2 is SASEGT. The CDR3 is 17 amino acids. V lost 4 bases to trimming and J lost 3 bases; unmatched junction nucleotides: 13. The CDR3 spells CASSARQGNMGDTEAFF. The CDR3 bases are TGTGCCAGCAGTGCCCGACAGGGGAATATGGGAGACACTGAAGCTTTCTTT.

The chain couples TRBV7-2 to TRBJ2-6, with D perhaps given as TRBD1 or TRBD2 (5 bases each). Trimming removed 4 bases at V and 0 bases at J, with 7 bases between. CDR1 is SGHTA and CDR2 is FQGNSA in the germline V gene. The CDR3 covers 15 residues. The DNA for the CDR3 is TGTGCCAGCAGCTCTGGGGGCTCTGGGGCCAACGTCCTGACTTTC. Protein product: CASSSGGSGANVLTF.

This sequence joins TRBV6-5 and TRBJ1-1; D is possibly TRBD1 (5 bases). With 8 bases removed from V and 6 bases from J, the gap between germline ends came to 16 bases. Germline V gene lookup returns CDR1 MNHEY and CDR2 SVGAGI. The CDR3 runs 13 residues. The CDR3 DNA sequence: TGTGCCAGCTCCAGAGGGGATGTCGCTGAAGCTTTCTTT. Protein: CASSRGDVAEAFF.